A selection of T cell receptor beta chains follows, all from one sample in a study of T cell responses to AZD1222 COVID-19 vaccine. Here immunoSEQ multiplex PCR was the method, and the copy in TCRdb shows in-frame clones only, minus some. The table shows roughly 150,000 clones, with 91% occurring only once. The material sequenced was peripheral blood, taken on day 0 of AZD1222 vaccination. Receptor source: an adult in good health. CDR3s include the opening cysteine and the closing phenylalanine or tryptophan. The D gene is left open where the match is weak. Only some rows state a clone size, as once, few, many or a class for expanded clones.

j_call	clone_size	d_call	v_call	cdr3_nt	cdr3_aa
TRBJ1-1	.	.	TRBV9	TGTGCCAGCAGCTACGCAGGGAACACTGAAGCTTTCTTT	CASSYAGNTEAFF
TRBJ1-1	.	TRBD1	TRBV29-1	TGCAGCGCTTATCGAGGGACAGGGCCGAGCTCGGGTGGGGAAGCTTTCTTT	CSAYRGTGPSSGGEAFF
TRBJ1-6	once	.	TRBV5-5	TGTGCCAGCAGCTTGAATCCGGGACTTTCTATCTCACCCCTCCACTTT	CASSLNPGLSISPLHF
TRBJ1-5	.	.	TRBV7-2	TGTGCCAGCAGCTTGGACAGATTCAATCAGCCCCAGCATTTT	CASSLDRFNQPQHF
TRBJ1-1	few	.	TRBV6-5	TGTGCCAGCTTGGACAGCCCCGACACTGAAGCTTTCTTT	CASLDSPDTEAFF
TRBJ1-5	.	TRBD1	TRBV2	TGTGCCAGCAGGGGACAGGGGGCTGGTCAGCCCCAGCATTTT	CASRGQGAGQPQHF
TRBJ2-1	.	TRBD2	TRBV19	TGTGCCAGTAGTTGGGCTAGCGGGGAAACGGGGCAGTTCTTC	CASSWASGETGQFF
TRBJ2-7	.	.	TRBV24-1	TGTGCCACCAGTGACTCGTCCGACGAGCAGTACTTC	CATSDSSDEQYF
TRBJ1-2	.	.	TRBV6-5	TGTAAAGTAGGGAACTATGGCTACACCTTC	CKVGNYGYTF
TRBJ2-7	.	.	TRBV6-2/TRBV6-3	TGTGCCAGCAGTGATGGGTTCCCAAACTACGAGCAGTACTTC	CASSDGFPNYEQYF
TRBJ2-7	.	.	TRBV6-2/TRBV6-3	TGTGCCAGCAGTTACCAAGGCAGAAGCTACGAGCAGTACTTC	CASSYQGRSYEQYF
TRBJ1-4	.	.	TRBV10-3	TGTGCCATCGGTGTAGGGACCTTTGGGGGAGAAAAACTGTTTTTT	CAIGVGTFGGEKLFF
TRBJ1-5	.	.	TRBV30	TGTGCCTGCAATAATGGTTTAGAGCAGCCCCAGCATTTT	CACNNGLEQPQHF
TRBJ2-7	once	TRBD2	TRBV29-1	TGCAGCGTTGAGGGGGGAGCGGGAAAACCCTCCTACGAGCAGTACTTC	CSVEGGAGKPSYEQYF
TRBJ2-7	few	TRBD2	TRBV5-1	TGCGCCAGCAGCATAAGAGCGGGAGGGACCTACGAGCAGTACTTC	CASSIRAGGTYEQYF
TRBJ2-7	.	.	TRBV4-3	TGCGCCAGCAGCCAAGATAATCACAGGAGAGTGTACGAGCAGTACTTC	CASSQDNHRRVYEQYF
TRBJ1-4	once	.	TRBV28	TGTGCCAGCAGTTTTCGACATCAGGGGTTGAGTGAAAAACTGTTTTTT	CASSFRHQGLSEKLFF
TRBJ2-7	.	TRBD1	TRBV6-5	TGTGCCAGCAGTTCCGGGACAGGGCCTGGTCTCGCGCAGTACTTC	CASSSGTGPGLAQYF
TRBJ2-1	.	TRBD2	TRBV24-1	TGTGCCACCAGTGACCCTCTAGCGGGAGCTGGGAATGAGCAGTTCTTC	CATSDPLAGAGNEQFF
TRBJ1-2	.	TRBD1	TRBV7-9	TGTGCCAGCAGCTCATTAAGGGACAGTCATGGCTACACCTTC	CASSSLRDSHGYTF
TRBJ1-1	.	.	TRBV27	TGTGCCAGCAGTTTATCCCAGCGGACTGAAGCTTTCTTT	CASSLSQRTEAFF
TRBJ1-6	once	.	TRBV5-1	TGCGCCAGCAGTTCAGACAGGTCATATAATTCACCCCTCCACTTT	CASSSDRSYNSPLHF
TRBJ1-1	few	.	TRBV2	TGTGCCAGCAGTGTCGAGAGCGCAGTTGAAGCTTTCTTT	CASSVESAVEAFF
TRBJ1-2	.	.	TRBV24-1	TGTGCCACCCAGAGAGCATTCAGGGATGACTATGGCTACACCTTC	CATQRAFRDDYGYTF
TRBJ2-7	.	.	TRBV11-2	TGTGCCAGCAGCTTAAATACGGGCGCGTATAGTCCCTACGAGCAGTACTTC	CASSLNTGAYSPYEQYF